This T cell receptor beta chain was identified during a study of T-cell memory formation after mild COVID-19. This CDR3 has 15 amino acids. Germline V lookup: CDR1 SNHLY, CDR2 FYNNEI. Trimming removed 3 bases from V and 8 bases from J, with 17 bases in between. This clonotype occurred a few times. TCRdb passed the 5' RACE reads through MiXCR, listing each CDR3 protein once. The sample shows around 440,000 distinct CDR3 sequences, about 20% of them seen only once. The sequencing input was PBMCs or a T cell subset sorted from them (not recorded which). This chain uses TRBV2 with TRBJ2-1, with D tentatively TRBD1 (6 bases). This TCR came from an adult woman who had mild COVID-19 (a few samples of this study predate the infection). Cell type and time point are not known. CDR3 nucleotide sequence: TGTGCCAGCAGTGAGAGGTTAAACAGGGCACATGAGCAGTTCTTC. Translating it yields CASSERLNRAHEQFF.